The source of this T cell receptor (beta chain) is a study of shared clonotypes between healthy human individuals. This table comes from immunoSEQ multiplex PCR, and its TCRdb copy is limited to in-frame clones, with some not included. The data contain about 480,000 clones, roughly 85% of them seen just once; the ten biggest clones take up around an eighth. The CDR3 totals 13 residues. With 3 bases removed from V and 4 bases from J, the gap between germline ends came to 10 bases. This TCR was sampled from a woman aged 35 to 49 in good health. Some clones in this sample may be carry-over from other donors' samples. The chain links TRBV5-3 to TRBJ1-1, with a weak D call TRBD1 (6 bases). TRBV5-3 is annotated as an ORF whose role is uncertain. Sequenced input: PBMCs. CDR3 sequence reads: CARSSPGATEAFF. CDR3 nucleotides: TGTGCCAGAAGCTCCCCGGGGGCCACTGAAGCTTTCTTT.